Presented here are 17 T cell receptor beta chains from one specimen sequenced in a study of human T cells and chemical hapten exposure. Time point noted: patch test 3, about 24 weeks after DPC sensitization. Specified treatment: therapeutic diphenylcyclopropenone sensitization with weekly scalp DPC. TCRdb independently ran MiXCR on the RACE reads; one entry per CDR3 protein. Of 190,000 or so distinct CDR3 sequences in the sample, under 30% were seen once. The sequences come from whole blood, collected in connection with sensitization to the hapten diphenylcyclopropenone (DPC). These receptors came from a woman in her forties with alopecia areata. Some clones in this sample may be carry-over from other donors' samples.

This clonotype appeared once. The germline gene is not matched at one end of the junction; a read error may be the cause. V gene TRBV6-1 combines with J gene TRBJ2-7; D remains ambiguous. Germline CDR1 is MNHNS and CDR2 is SASEGT. The CDR3 consists of 11 residues. For the CDR3, the DNA is TGTGTCAGCAGTGAACGCTACGAGCAGTACTTC. Protein sequence: CVSSERYEQYF.

This clonotype has only a few counts. This chain links TRBV29-1 with TRBJ2-5; D gene ambiguous. The CDR3 sequence is 13 residues long. Deletions cut 7 bases from V and 7 bases from J, with 19 bases between. Germline values: CDR1 SQVTM, CDR2 ANQGSEA. This CDR3 is CSAAPSLEGTQYF. The CDR3 DNA reads TGCAGCGCCGCGCCCTCTTTGGAAGGGACCCAGTACTTC.

The CDR3 protein is CSASDHYEQYF. DNA of the CDR3: TGCAGTGCTAGCGATCATTACGAGCAGTACTTC. This chain connects TRBV20-1 to TRBJ2-7, with D unresolved. The CDR3 runs to 11 residues. V was shortened by 3 bases and J by 4 bases, with 7 bases between the two germline ends. The germline gives CDR1 DFQATT, CDR2 SNEGSKA (reference sequence).

This chain uses TRBV4-1 with TRBJ2-1; 11 bases are shared with TRBD2. The V gene's germline CDR1 is MGHRA and CDR2 YSYEKL. The CDR3 sequence is 14 residues long. V shed 7 bases, J shed 4 bases, and the junction held 3 bases outside the gene matches. The CDR3 DNA reads as TGCGCCAGCATGGGGACTAGCGGATACAATGAGCAGTTCTTC. It translates to CASMGTSGYNEQFF.

The rearrangement joins TRBV7-6 to TRBJ1-6, with 8 bases fitting TRBD1. V lost 4 bases to trimming and J lost 6 bases; unmatched junction nucleotides: 2. From germline, CDR1 is SGHVS and CDR2 FNYEAQ. CDR3 length: 14 amino acids. CDR3 sequence (DNA): TGTGCCAGCAGCTCCGGACAGGGTAATTCACCCCTCCACTTT. Translation: CASSSGQGNSPLHF.

The rearrangement links TRBV29-1 to TRBJ2-3; 9 nucleotides agree with TRBD2. CDR3 size: 13 residues. The germline CDR1 and CDR2 sequences are SQVTM and ANQGSEA. With V trimmed by 8 bases and J by 3 bases, 6 bases remained unmatched. Here the CDR3 DNA reads TGCAGCCTTAGCGGGAGTGCTACAGATACGCAGTATTTT. Its protein is CSLSGSATDTQYF.

This chain uses TRBV28 with TRBJ1-2, with D hard to call. CDR1 and CDR2 from the germline V gene are MDHEN and SYDVKM. CDR3 length: 13 residues. Trimming left V 3 bases short and J 2 bases short, with 7 bases between. The DNA for the CDR3 is TGTGCCAGCAGTTTTAGACTCAACTATGGCTACACCTTC. As protein: CASSFRLNYGYTF.

V and J are TRBV6-1 and TRBJ2-3, with TRBD1 identical over 8 bases. The germline CDR1 and CDR2 sequences are MNHNS and SASEGT. V lost 4 bases and J lost 0; bases outside the gene matches: 6. CDR3 length: 16 residues. CDR3: CASSVGQGSSTDTQYF. The DNA of the CDR3 is TGTGCCAGCAGTGTTGGACAGGGCTCGAGCACAGATACGCAGTATTTT.

This clonotype was observed many times. The CDR3 DNA reads TGCAGTGCTAGAGGCCTCAAACTCACAGATACGCAGTATTTT. It yields the protein CSARGLKLTDTQYF. This chain uses TRBV20-1 with TRBJ2-3; D is uncertain. The CDR3 runs to 14 residues. Germline CDR1 reads DFQATT; CDR2 reads SNEGSKA (reference sequence). Trimming removed 1 base at V and 2 bases at J, with 10 bases between.

The chain has TRBV5-6 and TRBJ2-3; 7 positions agree with TRBD2. Trimming removed 1 base from V and 0 bases from J; junction bases left unmatched: 5. CDR3 length: 16 amino acids. In germline, CDR1 is SGHDT, CDR2 YYEEEE. The CDR3 DNA reads TGTGCCAGCAGCTTGCTGACTAGCCCCAGCACAGATACGCAGTATTTT. Protein sequence: CASSLLTSPSTDTQYF.

This chain connects TRBV12-3 or TRBV12-4 to TRBJ1-1; no reliable D call. The CDR3 contains 11 residues. V lost 7 bases, J lost 1 base, and 4 bases lay in between. Written as DNA, the CDR3 is TGTGCCAGCATTAGGAACACTGAAGCTTTCTTT. Protein sequence: CASIRNTEAFF.

The chain couples TRBV29-1 to TRBJ1-1; D call uncertain. CDR3 length: 10 amino acids. CDR1 is SQVTM and CDR2 is ANQGSEA in the germline V gene. Trimming stripped 4 bases from V and 8 bases from J, with 8 bases between. The CDR3 region has the DNA TGCAGCGTTGCGGATCCCGAAGCTTTCTTT. This translates into CSVADPEAFF.

This chain's CDR3 is CASSVTGGSYEQYF. In nucleotides, the CDR3 is TGTGCCAGCAGTGTTACAGGGGGCTCCTACGAGCAGTACTTC. The V and J genes are TRBV27 and TRBJ2-7; 8 nucleotides line up with TRBD1. The CDR3 is 14 residues long. Germline V gene data show CDR1 as MNHEY and CDR2 as SMNVEV (reference sequence). V trimming: 5 bases; J trimming: 0 bases; junction bases outside the gene matches: 3.

This clonotype was counted between two and nine times. The chain joins TRBV30 to TRBJ1-2, with no clear D. This CDR3 comprises 15 residues. CDR1 is GTSNPN and CDR2 is SVGIG in the germline V gene (reference sequence). The V end lost 2 bases, the J end lost 5 bases, and 18 bases lay between the germline ends. CDR3 DNA: TGTGCCTGGAGTTCCCCGGGCGGAGCATCTTATGGCTACACCTTC. This gives the protein CAWSSPGGASYGYTF.

The rearrangement links TRBV6-2 or TRBV6-3 to TRBJ1-5, with D perhaps TRBD1 (5 bases). V lost 6 bases, J lost 4 bases, and 16 bases lay in between. The CDR3 is 15 amino acids. Germline assignment: CDR1 MNHEY and CDR2 SVGEGT. Here the CDR3 reads CASRKTGGGNQPQHF. The CDR3 bases are TGTGCCAGCAGGAAGACGGGGGGTGGTAATCAGCCCCAGCATTTT.

This clonotype occurred a few times. The chain is built from TRBV28 and TRBJ2-1, with D possibly being TRBD2 (6 bases). V was cut by 3 bases and J by 7 bases, with 16 bases left in between. Germline assignment: CDR1 MDHEN and CDR2 SYDVKM. The CDR3 spans 15 residues. CDR3 sequence (DNA): TGTGCCAGCAGTTTCCCGCGGGGCGGGATTAATGAGCAGTTCTTC. Its protein product is CASSFPRGGINEQFF.

The rearrangement joins TRBV10-3 to TRBJ2-7; D is perhaps TRBD2 (6 bases). Trimming left V 6 bases short and J 2 bases short, with 11 bases between. Germline CDR1 ENHRY, CDR2 SYGVKD. This CDR3 contains 13 residues. CDR3 bases: TGTGCCATCAGGGGACTGACGCCCTACGAGCAGTACTTC. It translates to CAIRGLTPYEQYF.